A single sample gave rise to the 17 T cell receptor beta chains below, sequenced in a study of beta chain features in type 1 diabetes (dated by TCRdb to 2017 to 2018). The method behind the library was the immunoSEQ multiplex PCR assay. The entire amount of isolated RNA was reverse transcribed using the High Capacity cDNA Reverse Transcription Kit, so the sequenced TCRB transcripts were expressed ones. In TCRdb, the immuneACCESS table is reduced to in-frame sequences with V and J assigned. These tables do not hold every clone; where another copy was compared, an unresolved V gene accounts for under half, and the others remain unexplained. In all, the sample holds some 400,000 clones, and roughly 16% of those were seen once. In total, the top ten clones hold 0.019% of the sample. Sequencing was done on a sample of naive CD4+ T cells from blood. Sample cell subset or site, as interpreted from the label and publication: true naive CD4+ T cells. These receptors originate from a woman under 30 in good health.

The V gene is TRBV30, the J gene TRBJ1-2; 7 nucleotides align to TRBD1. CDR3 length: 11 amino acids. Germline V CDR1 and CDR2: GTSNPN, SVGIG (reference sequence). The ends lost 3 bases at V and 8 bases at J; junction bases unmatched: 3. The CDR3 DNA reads TGTGCCTGGAGGACAGGGTACGGCTACACCTTC. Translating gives CAWRTGYGYTF.

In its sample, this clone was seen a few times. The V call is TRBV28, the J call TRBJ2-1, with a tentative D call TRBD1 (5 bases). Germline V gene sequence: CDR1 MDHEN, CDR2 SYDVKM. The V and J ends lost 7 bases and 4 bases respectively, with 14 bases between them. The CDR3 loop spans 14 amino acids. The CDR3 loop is CASKTVTMYNEQFF. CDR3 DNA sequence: TGTGCCAGCAAGACAGTTACGATGTACAATGAGCAGTTCTTC.

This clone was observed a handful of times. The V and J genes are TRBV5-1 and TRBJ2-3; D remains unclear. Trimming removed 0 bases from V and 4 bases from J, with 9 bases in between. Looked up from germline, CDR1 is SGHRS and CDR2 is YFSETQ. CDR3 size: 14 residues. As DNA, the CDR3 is TGCGCCAGCAGCTTGGTAGTAGCTCCAGATACGCAGTATTTT. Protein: CASSLVVAPDTQYF.

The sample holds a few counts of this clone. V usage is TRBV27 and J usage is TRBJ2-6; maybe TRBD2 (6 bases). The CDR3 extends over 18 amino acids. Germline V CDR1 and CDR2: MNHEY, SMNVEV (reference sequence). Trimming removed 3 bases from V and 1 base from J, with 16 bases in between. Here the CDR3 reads CASSFDSGWSSGANVLTF. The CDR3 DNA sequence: TGTGCCAGCAGTTTTGATAGCGGATGGAGTTCTGGGGCCAACGTCCTGACTTTC.

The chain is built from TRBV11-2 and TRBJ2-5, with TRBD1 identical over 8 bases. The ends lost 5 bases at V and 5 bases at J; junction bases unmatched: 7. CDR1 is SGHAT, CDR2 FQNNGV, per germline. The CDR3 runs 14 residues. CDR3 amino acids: CASSPRTGYETQYF. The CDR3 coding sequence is TGTGCCAGCAGCCCCCGGACAGGGTACGAGACCCAGTACTTC.

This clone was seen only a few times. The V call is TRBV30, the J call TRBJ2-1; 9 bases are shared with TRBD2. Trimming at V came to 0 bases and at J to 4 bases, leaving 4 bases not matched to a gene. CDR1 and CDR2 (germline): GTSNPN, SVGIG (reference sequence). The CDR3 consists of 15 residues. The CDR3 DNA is TGTGCCTGGAGTGTTGCTAGCGGGGCGTACAATGAGCAGTTCTTC. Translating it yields CAWSVASGAYNEQFF.

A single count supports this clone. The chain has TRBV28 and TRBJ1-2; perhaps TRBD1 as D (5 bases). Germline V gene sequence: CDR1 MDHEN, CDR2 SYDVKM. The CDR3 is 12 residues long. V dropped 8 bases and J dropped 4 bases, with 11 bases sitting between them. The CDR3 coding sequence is TGTGCCAGCGGAGGGGTCCCCTATGGCTACACCTTC. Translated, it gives CASGGVPYGYTF.

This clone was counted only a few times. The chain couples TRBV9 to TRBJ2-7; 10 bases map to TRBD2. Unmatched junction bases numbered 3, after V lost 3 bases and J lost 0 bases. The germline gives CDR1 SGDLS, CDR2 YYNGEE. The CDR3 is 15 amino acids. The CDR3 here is CASSEGLAASYEQYF. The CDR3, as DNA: TGTGCCAGCAGCGAAGGACTAGCGGCCTCCTACGAGCAGTACTTC.

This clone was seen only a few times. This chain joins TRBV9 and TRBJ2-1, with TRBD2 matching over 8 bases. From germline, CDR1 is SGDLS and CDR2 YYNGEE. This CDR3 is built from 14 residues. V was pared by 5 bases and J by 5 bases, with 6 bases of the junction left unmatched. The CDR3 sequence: CASSKTSGDNEQFF. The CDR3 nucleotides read TGTGCCAGCAGTAAAACTAGCGGAGACAATGAGCAGTTCTTC.

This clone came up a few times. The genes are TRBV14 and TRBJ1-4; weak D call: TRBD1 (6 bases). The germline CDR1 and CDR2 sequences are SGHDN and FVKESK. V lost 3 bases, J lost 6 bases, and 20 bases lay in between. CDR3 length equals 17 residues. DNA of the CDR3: TGTGCCAGCAGCCACGGAAGGAACAGGGCGGCAGATGAAAAACTGTTTTTT. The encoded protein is CASSHGRNRAADEKLFF.

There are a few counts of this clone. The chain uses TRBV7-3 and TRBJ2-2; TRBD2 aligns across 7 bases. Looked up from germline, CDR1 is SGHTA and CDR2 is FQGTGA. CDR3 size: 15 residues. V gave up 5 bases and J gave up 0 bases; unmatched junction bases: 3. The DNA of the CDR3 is TGTGCCAGCAGCCCCGGGAGGACGAACACCGGGGAGCTGTTTTTT. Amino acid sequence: CASSPGRTNTGELFF.

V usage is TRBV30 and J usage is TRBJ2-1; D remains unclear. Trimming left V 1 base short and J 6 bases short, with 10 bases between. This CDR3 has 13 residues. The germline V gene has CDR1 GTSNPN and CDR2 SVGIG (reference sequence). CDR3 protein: CAWSGWLGNEQFF. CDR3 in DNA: TGTGCCTGGAGTGGCTGGCTAGGCAATGAGCAGTTCTTC.

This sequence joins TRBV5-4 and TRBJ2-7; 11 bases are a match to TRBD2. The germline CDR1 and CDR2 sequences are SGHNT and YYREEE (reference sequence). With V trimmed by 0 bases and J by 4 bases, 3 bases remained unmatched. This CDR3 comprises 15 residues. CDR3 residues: CASSLGLAGHYEQYF. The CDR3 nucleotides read TGTGCCAGCAGCTTGGGACTAGCGGGACATTACGAGCAGTACTTC.

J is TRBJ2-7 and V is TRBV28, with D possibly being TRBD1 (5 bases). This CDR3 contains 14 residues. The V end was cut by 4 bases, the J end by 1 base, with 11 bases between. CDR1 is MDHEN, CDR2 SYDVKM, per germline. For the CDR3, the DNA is TGTGCCAGCAGTTCATTGACAGATTCCTACGAGCAGTACTTC. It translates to CASSSLTDSYEQYF.

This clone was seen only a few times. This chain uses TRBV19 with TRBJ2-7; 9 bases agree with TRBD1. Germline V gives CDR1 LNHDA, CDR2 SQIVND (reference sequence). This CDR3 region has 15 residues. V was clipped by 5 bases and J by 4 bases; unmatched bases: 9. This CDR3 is CASSSSPGTGYEQYF. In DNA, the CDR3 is TGTGCCAGTAGTTCCAGTCCCGGGACAGGGTACGAGCAGTACTTC.

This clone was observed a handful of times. The CDR3, as DNA: TGTGCCAGCAGCCAAGAAGTCGTGAGTAACACTGAAGCTTTCTTT. It codes for CASSQEVVSNTEAFF. The chain has TRBV4-2 and TRBJ1-1; D unresolved. The CDR3 spans 15 residues. Germline CDR1 LGHNA, CDR2 YNFKEQ. The V end lost 0 bases, the J end lost 2 bases, and 10 bases lay between the germline ends.

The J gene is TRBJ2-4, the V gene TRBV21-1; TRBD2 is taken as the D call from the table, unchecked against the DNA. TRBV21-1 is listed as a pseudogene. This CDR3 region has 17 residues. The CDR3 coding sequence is TGTGCCAGCAGCCCCCCCCGGGATAGCGGGACCCCAAACATTCAGTACTTC. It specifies CASSPPRDSGTPNIQYF.